One sample yielded the 8 T cell receptor beta chains listed below, sequenced in a study of tumor-infiltrating lymphocytes in primary liver carcinoma (dated by TCRdb to between 2016 and 2019). The instrument given in TCRdb is Illumina HiSeq 2500. Using a constant-region primer and ProtoScript II reverse transcriptase, TCRbeta-specific cDNA was reverse-transcribed from around 500 ng total RNA. Construction of the TCRbeta libraries relied on three nested rounds of multiplex PCR, following a slightly modified ARM-PCR procedure. Each of the first two PCR rounds ran for around 9 cycles and used multiplex TRBV1-TRBV30 forward primers together with a Cbeta reverse primer. TCRdb redid the processing of the public reads, applying fastp at Q25 and MiXCR, and retained in-frame beta chains. CDR3 protein duplicates are merged, each entry listing the most common genes and DNA. Counted in this sample were 320,000 or so distinct CDR3 sequences; over 55% of them appeared once. Of the sample, roughly 10% falls within the top ten clones.

Blood RNA was extracted from unsorted whole blood with TRIzol reagent; germline DNA came from the DNeasy Blood & Tissue kit. Sequencing was performed on peripheral blood. All receptors derive from a man in his forties with primary liver carcinoma and hepatitis B virus infection.

To note about this clonotype: A much larger clone lies a single base off, so this may be a read error. The chain has TRBV10-3 and TRBJ2-7; D not certain. Germline assignment: CDR1 ENHRY and CDR2 SYGVKD. This CDR3 comprises 14 residues. V lost 0 bases to trimming and J lost 3 bases, with 9 bases between them. For the CDR3, the DNA is TGTGCCATCAGTGAGTCGATACACTTCTACGAGCAGTACTTC. Translating gives CAISESIHFYEQYF.

Comments on this clonotype: The final CDR3 position lacks the conserved phenylalanine or tryptophan, pointing to a likely read error. The chain combines TRBV30 with TRBJ2-1; 12 nucleotides agree with TRBD1. The CDR3 runs to 14 residues. Trimming removed 5 bases from V and 4 bases from J; junction bases left unmatched: 3. Germline loops: CDR1 GTSNPN, CDR2 SVGIG (reference sequence). CDR3 region: CAWGDRGLYNEQFS. CDR3 DNA sequence: TGTGCCTGGGGGGACAGGGGGCTATACAATGAGCAGTTCTCC.

This clonotype is a singleton in its sample. Just one base apart from a much larger clone, this may be a read error. CDR3 amino acids: CANSLAGLGPQETQYF. The CDR3, as DNA: TGTGCCAACAGTTTAGCGGGGCTAGGTCCCCAAGAGACCCAGTACTTC. The rearrangement links TRBV12-3 or TRBV12-4 to TRBJ2-5, with 8 bases fitting TRBD2. The CDR3 has 16 residues.

Remarks on this clonotype: At one of its ends the junction is not consistent with the germline gene, which may arise from a read error. The chain has TRBV28 and TRBJ2-4; TRBD1 aligns across 7 bases. This CDR3 contains 14 residues. CDR1 MDHEN and CDR2 SYDVKM come from the germline V gene. The DNA of the CDR3 is TGTGTCAGCCTAGGGGGCGCGGATTTAGGCATTCAGTACTTC. Its translation: CVSLGGADLGIQYF.

As to this clonotype: Sequence at one end of the junction differs from germline and may be a read error. J is TRBJ2-7 and V is TRBV11-2, with 12 nucleotides matching TRBD2. Germline CDR1 SGHAT, CDR2 FQNNGV. The CDR3 consists of 16 residues. The CDR3, as DNA: TGTGCCAGCAGCACCGGGACTAGCGGGCCCGCCTATGAGCAGTACTTC. It is translated as CASSTGTSGPAYEQYF.

About this clonotype itself: A much larger clonotype is one base distant, so this may be a read error. The chain links TRBV4-1 to TRBJ2-3, with D possibly being TRBD2 (6 bases). Germline lookup yields CDR1 MGHRA and CDR2 YSYEKL. The CDR3 has 16 residues. CDR3 amino acids: CVSSQAASVGLDTQYF. The DNA of the CDR3 is TGCGTCAGCAGCCAAGCGGCTAGCGTGGGACTAGATACGCAGTATTTT.

Regarding this clonotype: Since a much larger clone is just one base distant, this may be a read error. The CDR3 carries no conserved terminal phenylalanine or tryptophan, so it likely arises from a read error. The chain combines TRBV29-1 with TRBJ2-3, with D possibly matching TRBD1 (5 bases). Germline V gene data show CDR1 as SQVTM and CDR2 as ANQGSEA. V was clipped by 4 bases and J by 5 bases, with 13 bases between them. This CDR3 has 13 residues. The chain's CDR3 is CSVASPQGDTQYL. The CDR3 region has the DNA TGCAGCGTTGCAAGCCCTCAGGGAGATACGCAGTATCTT.

On this clonotype itself: A much larger clone sits a single nucleotide away, making a read error possible. This chain links TRBV5-6 with TRBJ2-5, with 11 bases aligning to TRBD1. CDR3 size: 14 residues. Germline V CDR1 and CDR2: SGHDT, YYEEEE. CDR3 in DNA: TGTACCAGCAGCCAGGGACAGGGGGGAGAGACCCAGTACTTC. Its protein is CTSSQGQGGETQYF.